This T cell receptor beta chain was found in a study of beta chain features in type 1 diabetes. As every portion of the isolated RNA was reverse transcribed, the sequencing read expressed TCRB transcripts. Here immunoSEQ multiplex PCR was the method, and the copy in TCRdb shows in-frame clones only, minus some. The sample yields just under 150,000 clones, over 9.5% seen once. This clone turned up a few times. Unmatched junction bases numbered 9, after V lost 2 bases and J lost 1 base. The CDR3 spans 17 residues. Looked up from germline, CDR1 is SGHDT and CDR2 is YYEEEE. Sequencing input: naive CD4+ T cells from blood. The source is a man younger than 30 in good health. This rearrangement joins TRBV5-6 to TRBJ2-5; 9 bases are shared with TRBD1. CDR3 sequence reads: CASSFFGQGQGQETQYF. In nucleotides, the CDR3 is TGTGCCAGCAGCTTTTTCGGGCAGGGACAGGGCCAAGAGACCCAGTACTTC.